These T cell receptor beta chains were read from a single sample in a study of cytomegalovirus exposure and HLA in healthy donors. Clones were sequenced by immunoSEQ multiplex PCR, and TCRdb holds only the in-frame ones, with some missing. Among 100,000 to 150,000 clones listed, around four fifths were seen once. What was sequenced was PBMCs. All receptors derive from a young man in good health and CMV-seropositive. The CDR3 runs from the conserved cysteine through the conserved F or W. D genes are given only for firm matches. Not every row has a clone size; where given, it reads once, few, many or a size class.

TRBV15	TRBJ2-7	NA	NA	CATSTTISSYEQYF	TGTGCCACCAGCACGACTATATCTTCCTACGAGCAGTACTTC
TRBV5-1	TRBJ2-3	TRBD2	NA	CASSLVLAGSADTQYF	TGCGCCAGCAGCTTGGTGTTAGCGGGATCCGCAGATACGCAGTATTTT
TRBV6-5	TRBJ1-4	TRBD1	few	CASSYSSEGAEFF	TGTGCCAGCAGTTACTCGTCAGAGGGGGCCGAGTTTTTT
TRBV5-1	TRBJ2-7	NA	few	CASSGFQGEDEQYF	TGCGCCAGCAGCGGGTTTCAGGGCGAGGACGAGCAGTACTTC
TRBV7-2	TRBJ2-7	TRBD2	NA	CASSPRGGGLTYEQYF	TGTGCCAGCAGCCCGAGGGGCGGGGGGCTAACCTACGAGCAGTACTTC
TRBV2	TRBJ2-1	TRBD2	NA	CASSELVGFSGGSYNEQFF	TGTGCCAGCAGTGAATTAGTTGGGTTTAGCGGGGGATCCTACAATGAGCAGTTCTTC
TRBV6-5	TRBJ2-7	NA	NA	CASSSGGPVYEQYF	TGTGCCAGCAGCTCCGGGGGGCCAGTCTACGAGCAGTACTTC
TRBV5-4	TRBJ2-7	TRBD1	few	CASSLGQGREQYF	TGTGCCAGCAGCTTGGGACAGGGAAGGGAGCAGTACTTC
TRBV27	TRBJ1-4	NA	once	CASSTWDSGKLFF	TGTGCCAGCAGTACCTGGGACTCCGGAAAACTGTTTTTT
TRBV5-1	TRBJ1-2	TRBD1	NA	CASTATGTNYGYTF	TGCGCCAGCACCGCGACAGGGACTAACTATGGCTACACCTTC
TRBV4-1	TRBJ1-3	TRBD1	NA	CASSQDYETGAGNTIYF	TGCGCCAGCAGCCAAGATTACGAGACAGGGGCTGGAAACACCATATATTTT
TRBV19	TRBJ2-7	NA	NA	CASSRRDPVVYEQYF	TGTGCCAGTAGTAGGCGGGACCCCGTAGTCTACGAGCAGTACTTC
TRBV6-4	TRBJ2-2	TRBD1	NA	CASSATGGNTGELFF	TGTGCCAGCAGTGCTACAGGGGGGAACACCGGGGAGCTGTTTTTT
TRBV11-3	TRBJ2-5	TRBD2	NA	CASSGTSAETQYF	TGTGCCAGCAGCGGGACTAGCGCAGAGACCCAGTACTTC
TRBV5-8	TRBJ1-5	NA	NA	CASSLVPQPQHF	TGTGCCAGCAGCTTGGTTCCACAGCCCCAGCATTTT
TRBV27	TRBJ2-7	NA	NA	CASSSKGHYEQYF	TGTGCCAGCAGTTCTAAGGGACATTACGAGCAGTACTTC
TRBV7-3	TRBJ2-1	TRBD1	NA	CASSPTGTGIDEQFF	TGTGCCAGCAGCCCCACCGGGACAGGGATAGATGAGCAGTTCTTC
TRBV11-2	TRBJ2-1	NA	NA	CASSSRATGSNNEQFF	TGTGCCAGCAGCTCCCGTGCCACAGGGTCGAACAATGAGCAGTTCTTC
TRBV6-5	TRBJ2-5	NA	NA	CASSPRWYQETQYF	TGTGCCAGCAGCCCGCGCTGGTACCAAGAGACCCAGTACTTC
TRBV7-8	TRBJ1-5	TRBD1	once	CASSQTGVYSNQPQHF	TGTGCCAGCAGCCAGACAGGGGTCTATAGCAATCAGCCCCAGCATTTT
TRBV28	TRBJ1-3	NA	NA	CASSFGNTIYF	TGTGCCAGCAGCTTCGGAAACACCATATATTTT
TRBV2	TRBJ1-5	TRBD1	NA	CASSEGQLSNQPQHF	TGTGCCAGCAGCGAGGGACAGCTTAGCAATCAGCCCCAGCATTTT
TRBV7-3	TRBJ2-2	NA	NA	CASSPKGANTGELFF	TGTGCCAGCAGCCCCAAGGGAGCGAACACCGGGGAGCTGTTTTTT
TRBV6-5	TRBJ2-7	NA	once	CASSYDTYEQYF	TGTGCCAGCAGTTACGACACGTACGAGCAGTACTTC
TRBV28	TRBJ1-6	NA	NA	CASSLRAVNSPLHF	TGTGCCAGCAGTTTGAGGGCAGTAAATTCACCCCTCCACTTT
TRBV19	TRBJ1-6	NA	NA	CASKDSSYNSPLHF	TGTGCCAGTAAGGACAGCTCCTATAATTCACCCCTCCACTTT
TRBV5-4	TRBJ2-5	TRBD2	NA	CASSLLGGGGETQYF	TGTGCCAGCAGCTTGTTGGGCGGGGGGGGAGAGACCCAGTACTTC
TRBV7-9	TRBJ2-2	TRBD1	NA	CASSSGTGNTGELFF	TGTGCCAGCAGCTCCGGGACAGGGAACACCGGGGAGCTGTTTTTT
TRBV7-7	TRBJ2-5	TRBD2	NA	CASSLVGTRGSKETQYF	TGTGCCAGCAGCTTAGTCGGGACTAGAGGATCAAAAGAGACCCAGTACTTC